The sequence of this T cell receptor (beta chain) was determined in a study of blood T cell repertoires in COVID-19. TCRdb keeps only in-frame clones here, not all; method: immunoSEQ multiplex PCR. Of about 50,000 clones listed, around 79% are singletons. This clone was counted once. The sequence came from a man between 65 and 80 years old with acute or convalescent COVID-19. Sequencing input: peripheral blood.

CDR3 DNA sequence: TGTGCCAGTAGACACCTGGACAGCCACTATGGCTACACCTTC. The encoded protein is CASRHLDSHYGYTF. The gene calls are TRBV19 and TRBJ1-2, with D perhaps matching TRBD1 (6 bases). Between the trimmed V and J ends, which lost 6 bases and 3 bases, there was a span of 14 bases. CDR1 is LNHDA, CDR2 SQIVND, per germline (reference sequence). CDR3 size: 14 residues.